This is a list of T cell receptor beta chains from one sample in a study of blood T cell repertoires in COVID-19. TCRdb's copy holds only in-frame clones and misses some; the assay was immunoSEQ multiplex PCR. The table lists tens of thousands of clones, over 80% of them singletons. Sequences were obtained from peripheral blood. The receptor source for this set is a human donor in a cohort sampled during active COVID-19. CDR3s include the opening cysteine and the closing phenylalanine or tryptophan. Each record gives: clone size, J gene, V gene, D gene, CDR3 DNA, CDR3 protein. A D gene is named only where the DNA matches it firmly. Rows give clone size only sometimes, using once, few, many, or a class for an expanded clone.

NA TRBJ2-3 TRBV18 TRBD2 TGTGCCAGCTCACGACCTAGCGGGGGGGCCGGAGATACGCAGTATTTT CASSRPSGGAGDTQYF
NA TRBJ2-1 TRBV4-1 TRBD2 TGCGCCAGCAGCCAAGGTGGACTAGCGGGGCCCTGGAGCTCCTACAATGAGCAGTTCTTC CASSQGGLAGPWSSYNEQFF
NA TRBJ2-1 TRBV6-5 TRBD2 TGTGCCAGCAGTAAGCCGGGACTAGTGTTGGGTGAGCAGTTCTTC CASSKPGLVLGEQFF
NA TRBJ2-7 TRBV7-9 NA TGTGCCAGCAGCACCATCGACAGGTACGAGCAGTACTTC CASSTIDRYEQYF
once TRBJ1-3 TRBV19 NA TGTGCAGCAGGACACCCCTCTGGAAACACCATATATTTT CAAGHPSGNTIYF
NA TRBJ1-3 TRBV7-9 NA TGTGCCAGCAGCGAACGGACTTCTGGAAACACCATATATTTT CASSERTSGNTIYF
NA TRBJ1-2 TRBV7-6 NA TGTGCCAGCAGCTTATCCTCAGAGGACTACTATGGCTACACCTTC CASSLSSEDYYGYTF
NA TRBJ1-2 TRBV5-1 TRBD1 TGCGCCAGCAGCTTGGCCGGGACAGGGAACTATGGCTACACCTTC CASSLAGTGNYGYTF
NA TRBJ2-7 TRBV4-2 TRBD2 TGTGCCAGCAGCCTTAGGGCGGGGGAGGCGGGCTACGAGCAGTACTTC CASSLRAGEAGYEQYF
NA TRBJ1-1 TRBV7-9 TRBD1 TGTGCCAGCAGCTCCACAGGGGGCGGCACTGAAGCTTTCTTT CASSSTGGGTEAFF
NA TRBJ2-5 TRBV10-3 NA TGTGCCATCAGTAAACTAGTAACCCAAGAGACCCAGTACTTC CAISKLVTQETQYF
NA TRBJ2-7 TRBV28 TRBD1 TGTGCCAGCAGGGGGACAGGAAGCTCCTACGAGCAGTACTTC CASRGTGSSYEQYF
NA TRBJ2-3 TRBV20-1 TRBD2 TGCAGTGCTAGTATCGGGGGGGTAAGAGAAGATACGCAGTATTTT CSASIGGVREDTQYF
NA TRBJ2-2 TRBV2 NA TGTGCCAGCCTAAAGGGGCAGGGTGGTATTACCGGGGAGCTGTTTTTT CASLKGQGGITGELFF
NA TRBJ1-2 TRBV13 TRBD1 TGTGCCAGCAGCTTAGCAGGGGGGTATGGCTACACCTTC CASSLAGGYGYTF
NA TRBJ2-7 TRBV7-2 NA TGTGCCAGCAGCTACTACACCGGGGTAACCTACGAGCAGTACTTC CASSYYTGVTYEQYF
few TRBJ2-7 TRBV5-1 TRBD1 TGCGCCAGCACCCGGGACAGGGGTCTCGATGGAGAGCAGTACTTC CASTRDRGLDGEQYF
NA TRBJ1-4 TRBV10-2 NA TGCGCCAGCAGTGGAGGTGCAACTAATGAAAAACTGTTTTTT CASSGGATNEKLFF
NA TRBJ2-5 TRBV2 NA TGTGCCAGCAGTCCAAGGGGGTCCCCAGAGACCCAGTACTTC CASSPRGSPETQYF
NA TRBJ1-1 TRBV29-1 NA TGCAGCGTTCACCTGCGGGCGGACACTGAAGCTTTCTTT CSVHLRADTEAFF
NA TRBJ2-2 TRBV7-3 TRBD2 TGTGCCAGCAGCTTACGGACTAGCGGGAGGGCCGGCGGGGAGCTGTTTTTT CASSLRTSGRAGGELFF
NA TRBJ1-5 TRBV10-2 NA TGCGCCAGCAGTGAGTCCGGGGTCAATCAGCCCCAGCATTTT CASSESGVNQPQHF
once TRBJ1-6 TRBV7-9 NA TGTGCCAGCAGCTTAGCGCGGGGATCCTATAATTCACCCCTCCACTTT CASSLARGSYNSPLHF
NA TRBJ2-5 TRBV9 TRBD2 TGTGCCAGCAGCGTAGGGGTCGGTAGCGGGAGGGCCGGGGAGACCCAGTACTTC CASSVGVGSGRAGETQYF
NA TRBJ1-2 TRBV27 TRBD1 TGTGCCAGCAGTTCCCGACAGGGCGCTGGCTACACCTTC CASSSRQGAGYTF
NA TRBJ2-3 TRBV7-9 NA TGTGCCAGCAGCCGGACTGTTAGCACAGATACGCAGTATTTT CASSRTVSTDTQYF
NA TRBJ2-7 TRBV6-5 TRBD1 TGTGCCAGCAGTTGGGACAGGGGGGAGCAGTACTTC CASSWDRGEQYF
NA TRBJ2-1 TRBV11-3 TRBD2 TGTGCCAGCAGCTCCGGGACAAACCGGGAGGGCCGGTTGAATGAGCAGTTCTTC CASSSGTNREGRLNEQFF
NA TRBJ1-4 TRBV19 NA TGTGCCAGTAGTAGAGCCCGGGGACTCCGTAATGAAAAACTGTTTTTT CASSRARGLRNEKLFF
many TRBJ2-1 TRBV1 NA TGCACCAGCAGCCCCTGTGTAAGCGGGGTACCGTACAATGAGCAGTTCTTC CTSSPCVSGVPYNEQFF
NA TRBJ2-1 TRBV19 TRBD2 TGTGCCACCCGGCCTAGCGGGAGTTTGAATGAGCAGTTCTTC CATRPSGSLNEQFF
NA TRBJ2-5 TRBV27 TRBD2 TGTGCCAGCAGTCCGACTAGCGGCGAAGAGACCCAGTACTTC CASSPTSGEETQYF
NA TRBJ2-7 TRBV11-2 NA TGTGCCAGCAGCTTAGAGTCCGGGGTAGACGAGCAGTACTTC CASSLESGVDEQYF
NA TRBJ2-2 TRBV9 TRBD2 TGTGCCAGCAGCAGGGGGCGGGGGACTAGCAATTTAGACACCGGGGAGCTGTTTTTT CASSRGRGTSNLDTGELFF
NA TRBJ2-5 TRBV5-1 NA TGCGCCAGCAGCCCCCTAGGTCGGGGAGAGACCCAGTACTTC CASSPLGRGETQYF
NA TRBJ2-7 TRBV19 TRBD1 TGTGCCAGTAGTCCGGGACAGGGAACCTCCTACGAGCAGTACTTC CASSPGQGTSYEQYF
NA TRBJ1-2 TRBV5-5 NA TGTGCCAGCAGCATGTCGGGGGGCGGTAACTATGGCTACACCTTC CASSMSGGGNYGYTF
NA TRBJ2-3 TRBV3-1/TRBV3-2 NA TGTGCCAGCAGCCCCTTTGATAGCGGCCGCACAGATACGCAGTATTTT CASSPFDSGRTDTQYF
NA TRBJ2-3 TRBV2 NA TGTGCCAGCAGTGTCAACAGGCCTGATACAGATACGCAGTATTTT CASSVNRPDTDTQYF
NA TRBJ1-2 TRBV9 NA TGTGCCAGCAGCGTCGACAGCTTCTATGGCTACACCTTC CASSVDSFYGYTF
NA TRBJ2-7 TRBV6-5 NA TGTGCCAGCAGACGGACTACCAGCTACGAGCAGTACTTC CASRRTTSYEQYF
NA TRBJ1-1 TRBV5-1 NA TGCGCCAGCAGAGAAGTGCCAGGGAGGGTAGAAAACACTGAAGCTTTCTTT CASREVPGRVENTEAFF
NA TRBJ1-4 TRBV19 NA TGTGCCAGTAGTACACGCGGCCCCCTACTGTTTTTT CASSTRGPLLFF
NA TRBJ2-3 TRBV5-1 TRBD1 TGCGCCAGCAGCAAGAGAAGGGACAGGGTAGAGGATACGCAGTATTTT CASSKRRDRVEDTQYF
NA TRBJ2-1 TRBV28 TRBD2 TGTGCCAGCAGCCCAGGACTAGCGGGCCACAATGAGCAGTTCTTC CASSPGLAGHNEQFF
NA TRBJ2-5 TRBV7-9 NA TGTGCCAGCAGCCCCCGGGAGACAGGGTTGTACTTC CASSPRETGLYF
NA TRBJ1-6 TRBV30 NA TGTGCCTGGGACGTGGGGGGGATCAATTCACCCCTCCACTTT CAWDVGGINSPLHF
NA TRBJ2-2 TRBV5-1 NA TGCGCCAGCCGTTCGGGACAGAACACCGGGGAGCTGTTTTTT CASRSGQNTGELFF
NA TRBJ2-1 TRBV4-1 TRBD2 TGCGCCAGCAGCCAAGAGGGACTAGCGTCTTTCTACAATGAGCAGTTCTTC CASSQEGLASFYNEQFF
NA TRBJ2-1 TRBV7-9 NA TGTGCCAGCAGCTTGGGCAGGGACTTTTACAATGAGCAGTTCTTC CASSLGRDFYNEQFF
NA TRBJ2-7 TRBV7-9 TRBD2 TGTGCCAGCAGCCGGGGGGGCTCGTTTTCCGAGCAGTACTTC CASSRGGSFSEQYF
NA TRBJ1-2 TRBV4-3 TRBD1 TGCGCCAGCAGCCAGGACAGGGGGCGGACGGACTATGGCTACACCTTC CASSQDRGRTDYGYTF
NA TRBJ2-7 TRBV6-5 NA TGTGCCAGCAGTTACCCTATGGCAGGGAGGTACGAGCAGTACTTC CASSYPMAGRYEQYF
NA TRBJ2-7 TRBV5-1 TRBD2 TGCGCCAGCAGCTTAGCGGGGCCACCCTACGAGCAGTACTTC CASSLAGPPYEQYF
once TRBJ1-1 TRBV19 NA TGTGCCAGTAGTATAGTACAGGGCCGTGAAGCTTTCTTT CASSIVQGREAFF
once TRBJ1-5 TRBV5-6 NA TGTGCCAGCAGCTTTTGGACAGACAATAGCAATCAGCCCCAGCATTTT CASSFWTDNSNQPQHF
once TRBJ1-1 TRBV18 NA TGTGCCAGCTCACCACAGGGGGACACTGAAGCTTTCTTT CASSPQGDTEAFF
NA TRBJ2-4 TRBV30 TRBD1 TGTGCCTGGAGTGTACAGGGGGCCAAAAACATTCAGTACTTC CAWSVQGAKNIQYF